This TCR beta chain was retrieved from a study of cytomegalovirus exposure and HLA in healthy donors. Study summary: In terms of ancestry, the Caucasian-associated cluster contained around 79% of the approximately 380 genotyped donors. Study results and caveats: HLA alleles were associated with 16,000 or so TCR beta sequences in a later analysis at 0.05 false discovery rate. The authors judged a highly shared variant cluster likely a sequencing artifact. TCR beta sequences reportedly predicted most subjects' HLA-A and HLA-B alleles accurately.

A remark on this clone: The antigen remains unidentified.

Primers included in the PCR were 60 Vbeta and 13 Jbeta primers. Profiled with immunoSEQ multiplex PCR; TCRdb holds only in-frame clones, not every one. Of over 95,000 clones listed, roughly 71% were seen once; the top ten hold roughly 8.3%. V was shortened by 2 bases and J by 3 bases, with 10 bases between the two germline ends. CDR3 length equals 14 residues. Germline CDR1 MGHDK, CDR2 SYGVNS. The source material was PBMCs. The chain links TRBV25-1 to TRBJ1-2; TRBD1 might be the D (5 bases). The clonotype comes from a man between 18 and 35 years old in good health and CMV-seropositive. The CDR3 nucleotides are TGTGCCAGCAGTGAACCGACAGTACACTATGGCTACACCTTC. It translates to CASSEPTVHYGYTF.